These T cell receptor beta chains were read from a single sample in a study of blood T cells in healthy people across ages. Via MiXCR, TCRdb re-called the 5' RACE reads, giving one row per CDR3 protein. Of about 700,000 distinct CDR3 sequences listed, 32% were seen once; the top ten hold less than 20%. Sequencing used blood. The receptor source for this set is a woman over 75 in good health. Both conserved end residues are part of each CDR3. A D gene is named only where the DNA matches it firmly. Expanded clones are given a class, and other clones once, few, many or no size at all.

CDR3nt	CDR3aa	abundance	len	j_gene	v_gene	d_gene
TGCAGTGCTCATGACAGCGTTAACACTGAAGCTTTCTTT	CSAHDSVNTEAFF	.	13	TRBJ1-1	TRBV20-1	.
TGTGCCAGCAGCTCTAGCGGGGTGGGGGGGGTTGGGCGTCAGACCCAGTACTTC	CASSSSGVGGVGRQTQYF	few	18	TRBJ2-5	TRBV7-2	TRBD2
TGTGCCAGTCTTCCGACAGGGGGAGGGAACTATGGCTACACCTTC	CASLPTGGGNYGYTF	many	15	TRBJ1-2	TRBV7-8	TRBD1
TGTGCCAGCAGCGCCGTGGGGCAGGGGTCCCACAAGCAGTACTTC	CASSAVGQGSHKQYF	.	15	TRBJ2-5	TRBV6-1	.
TGTGCCAGCAGCGGGGGCCTTACCCTCAATGAGCAGTTCTTC	CASSGGLTLNEQFF	many	14	TRBJ2-1	TRBV9	.
TGTGCCTGGAGTGATCCGGACCCGATCATATTGACAAACGAGCAGTACTTC	CAWSDPDPIILTNEQYF	.	17	TRBJ2-7	TRBV30	.
TGTGCCAGCAGTAGGGGGAGGGGGGAGTACTTC	CASSRGRGEYF	many	11	TRBJ2-7	TRBV28	.
TGTGCCAGCAGCTTAGCGGCGGGGGCCCGTGGAAACACCATATATTTT	CASSLAAGARGNTIYF	.	16	TRBJ1-3	TRBV7-2	.
TGTGCCAGCAGTCCAACAGGCCAGGGGCTCTATGGCTACACCTTC	CASSPTGQGLYGYTF	many	15	TRBJ1-2	TRBV6-5	.
TGTGCCTGGAGTGGTAGGGGGGAGACCCAGTACTTC	CAWSGRGETQYF	many	12	TRBJ2-5	TRBV30	.
TGTGCCAGCAGAAATGGGCCAGGGAATTCACCCCTCCACTTT	CASRNGPGNSPLHF	many	14	TRBJ1-6	TRBV6-5	.